These 12 T cell receptor beta chains were all obtained from the same sample, sequenced in a study of CD8+CD57+ T cells in acquired aplastic anemia. The patients chosen for sequencing had shown expansion of CD8+CD57+ cells (detected by flow cytometry). Profiles of TCR beta VDJ and CDR3 were generated from a genomic DNA template. TCRdb redid the calling of the reads with MiXCR, one entry per CDR3 protein. The sample consists of 150,000 to 200,000 distinct CDR3 sequences, less than 60% of them appearing once. Sequenced sample: sorted CD4+, CD8+, or CD8+CD57+ T cells (not recorded which) from PBMCs. The receptors derive from a human donor with aplastic anemia.

This clonotype was picked up one time. The CDR3 sequence is CASSPPQGLNSPLHF. The DNA for the CDR3 is TGTGCCAGTAGTCCACCACAGGGTCTGAATTCACCCCTCCACTTT. The genes are TRBV19 and TRBJ1-6; tentative D call: TRBD1 (6 bases). From germline, CDR1 is LNHDA and CDR2 SQIVND (reference sequence). The CDR3 runs to 15 residues. V gave up 5 bases and J gave up 7 bases, with 15 bases separating them.

The chain recombines TRBV20-1 with TRBJ2-7, with TRBD1 matching 9 bases. The germline gives CDR1 DFQATT, CDR2 SNEGSKA (reference sequence). The CDR3 spans 12 residues. The CDR3: CSTQGARYEQYF. DNA for the CDR3: TGCAGCACACAGGGGGCAAGATACGAGCAGTACTTC.

The rearrangement joins TRBV27 to TRBJ2-7; TRBD2 matches at 11 bases. The V segment lost 2 bases and the J segment 2 bases; nucleotides outside the gene matches: 5. CDR3 length: 16 residues. Germline V lookup: CDR1 MNHEY, CDR2 SMNVEV (reference sequence). CDR3 sequence: CASSLTSGSSPYEQYF. DNA of the CDR3: TGTGCCAGCAGTTTAACTAGCGGGAGTTCGCCCTACGAGCAGTACTTC.

In this sample, this clonotype turned up many times. The genes are TRBV20-1 and TRBJ2-7; TRBD2 agrees at 7 bases. V lost 1 base to trimming and J lost 3 bases; unmatched junction nucleotides: 3. This CDR3 has 13 amino acids. Germline V gene sequence: CDR1 DFQATT, CDR2 SNEGSKA (reference sequence). The CDR3 coding sequence is TGCAGTGCTAGAGGTGGGGGGGTCTACGAGCAGTACTTC. Translation: CSARGGGVYEQYF.

This clonotype was observed a handful of times. Given a much more abundant clone one base away, this may be a read error. V and J are TRBV11-2 and TRBJ2-7; D tentatively fits TRBD1 or TRBD2 (6 bases each). The CDR3 loop spans 15 amino acids. CDR1 is SGHAT and CDR2 is FQNNGV in the germline V gene. V lost 3 bases and J 0 bases, leaving 12 bases between the germline ends. The CDR3 nucleotides are TGTGCCAGCAGCTTCTCCGGGGGCAGCTCCTACGAGCAGTACTTC. This gives the protein CASSFSGGSSYEQYF.

This clonotype was counted ten times or more. The chain employs TRBV20-1 and TRBJ2-1; D is tentatively TRBD1 or TRBD2 (5 bases each). Germline V gives CDR1 DFQATT, CDR2 SNEGSKA (reference sequence). V was clipped by 3 bases and J by 7 bases, with 13 bases between them. The CDR3 has 13 residues. This CDR3 reads CSARGERRNEQFF. The DNA for the CDR3 is TGCAGTGCTAGGGGGGAGCGAAGGAATGAGCAGTTCTTC.

As for this clonotype: The germline gene is not matched at one end of the junction; a read error may be the cause. The chain joins TRBV11-2 to TRBJ2-5; no clear D gene. Germline loops: CDR1 SGHAT, CDR2 FQNNGV. The CDR3 spans 14 residues. CDR3 bases: TGTGCCAGCCTCCTAGGTCCAACACAAGAGACCCAGTGCTTC. It translates to CASLLGPTQETQCF.

The V call is TRBV2, the J call TRBJ1-5; D is uncertain. CDR1 is SNHLY, CDR2 FYNNEI, per germline. The CDR3 covers 15 residues. V was cut by 9 bases and J by 4 bases, with 19 bases left in between. CDR3 residues: CARETSRIMNQPQHF. Written as DNA, the CDR3 is TGTGCCAGAGAGACCTCAAGGATCATGAATCAGCCCCAGCATTTT.

The chain couples TRBV9 to TRBJ1-5; D gene uncertain. The CDR3 extends over 15 amino acids. V was cut by 4 bases and J by 0 bases, with 11 bases left in between. Germline V gene data show CDR1 as SGDLS and CDR2 as YYNGEE. The CDR3 sequence: CASSPEGFSNQPQHF. The CDR3 nucleotides are TGTGCCAGCAGCCCAGAAGGATTTAGCAATCAGCCCCAGCATTTT.

In DNA, the CDR3 is TGCAGTGCAATCCCCGGGACTAGCGATCAAGGTACGCAGTATTTT. The encoded protein is CSAIPGTSDQGTQYF. V and J are TRBV20-1 and TRBJ2-3, with 10 bases aligning to TRBD2. The CDR3 has 15 amino acids. With 6 bases clipped from V and 8 bases from J, the junction kept 14 bases outside the gene matches. Germline V gene lookup returns CDR1 DFQATT and CDR2 SNEGSKA (reference sequence).

This clonotype was observed a handful of times. V gene TRBV2 combines with J gene TRBJ1-2; D possibly corresponds to TRBD1 (6 bases). The CDR3 contains 13 residues. Trimming left V 4 bases short and J 6 bases short, with 12 bases between. Germline loops: CDR1 SNHLY, CDR2 FYNNEI. The CDR3 sequence: CASSVTGIDGYTF. DNA of the CDR3: TGTGCCAGCAGTGTTACAGGGATTGATGGCTACACCTTC.

In its sample, this clonotype was seen a few times. V usage is TRBV7-9 and J usage is TRBJ2-7; D unresolved. The CDR3 runs to 11 residues. Trimming removed 3 bases from V and 7 bases from J, with 7 bases in between. CDR1 is SEHNR and CDR2 is FQNEAQ in the germline V gene (reference sequence). CDR3 sequence reads: CASSFTGEQYF. In DNA, the CDR3 is TGTGCCAGCAGCTTCACCGGGGAGCAGTACTTC.